What follows are 9 T cell receptor beta chains derived from one specimen sequenced in a study of blood T cell repertoires in COVID-19. Profiling relied on immunoSEQ multiplex PCR, and the TCRdb table lists in-frame clones only, not all of them. Of some 140,000 clones in the sample, 65% to 80% were seen once. Material for sequencing was peripheral blood. The receptors come from a man in his sixties with acute or convalescent COVID-19.

This chain uses TRBV5-1 with TRBJ1-2; D not resolved. The ends were cut back, 5 bases at V and 0 bases at J, with 11 bases in the middle. Germline CDR1 reads SGHRS; CDR2 reads YFSETQ. CDR3 size: 14 residues. CDR3 sequence reads: CASSPTEPNYGYTF. In nucleotides, the CDR3 is TGCGCCAGCAGTCCCACAGAGCCTAACTATGGCTACACCTTC.

The chain joins TRBV7-8 to TRBJ1-3, with D maybe TRBD1 (6 bases). V was clipped by 5 bases and J by 0 bases, with 8 bases between them. This CDR3 contains 14 residues. CDR1 and CDR2 from the germline V gene are SGHVS and FQNEAQ. CDR3 bases: TGTGCCAGCAGCCAAGGGGGCTCTGGAAACACCATATATTTT. Translated: CASSQGGSGNTIYF.

V is TRBV28 and J is TRBJ1-6, with D possibly being TRBD1 (6 bases). This CDR3 contains 16 residues. V lost 6 bases and J lost 14, with 26 bases in between. Germline V lookup: CDR1 MDHEN, CDR2 SYDVKM. CDR3 DNA sequence: TGTGCCAGCAGCCCGAATGACAGGCGCCTGGTATTCACCCTCCACTTT. Translation: CASSPNDRRLVFTLHF.

The chain carries TRBV6-2 or TRBV6-3 and TRBJ1-5; the match to TRBD1 covers 10 bases. The CDR3 covers 14 residues. V was pared by 5 bases and J by 7 bases, with 5 bases of the junction left unmatched. Germline CDR1 reads MNHEY; CDR2 reads SVGEGT. For the CDR3, the DNA is TGTGCCAGCAGTACGACAGGGGGCCAACAGCCCCAGCATTTT. It encodes CASSTTGGQQPQHF.

The chain is built from TRBV24-1 and TRBJ2-1, with D perhaps TRBD1 (6 bases). The CDR3 consists of 15 residues. Trimming removed 3 bases from V and 8 bases from J, with 16 bases in between. Looked up from germline, CDR1 is KGHDR and CDR2 is SFDVKD. Here the CDR3 DNA reads TGTGCCACCAGTGATGGAAGGCGGCCAGGGGATGAGCAGTTCTTC. This translates into CATSDGRRPGDEQFF.

The chain is built from TRBV7-2 and TRBJ1-3; D not certain. This CDR3 contains 14 residues. Germline CDR1 SGHTA, CDR2 FQGNSA. V was trimmed by 1 base and J by 2 bases, leaving 6 bases between them. In nucleotides, the CDR3 is TGTGCCAGCAGCTTAGTCGGGGCTGGAAACACCATATATTTT. This translates into CASSLVGAGNTIYF.

The CDR3 bases are TGTGCCACCAGTGCGGGGGGACCTAGCAATCAGCCCCAGCATTTT. It codes for CATSAGGPSNQPQHF. The V call is TRBV24-1, the J call TRBJ1-5; a weak D match, TRBD1 (5 bases). The CDR3 is 15 amino acids. The germline V gene has CDR1 KGHDR and CDR2 SFDVKD. V dropped 5 bases and J dropped 0 bases, with 10 bases sitting between them.

The count of this clone is one. The chain uses TRBV6-4 and TRBJ2-7; perhaps TRBD2 as D (7 bases). The germline V gene encodes CDR1 MRHNA and CDR2 SNTAGT. Trimming took off 9 bases at V and 3 bases at J, with 18 bases between the two ends. The CDR3 consists of 14 residues. The CDR3 protein is CASRSGTSYYEQYF. The CDR3 coding sequence is TGTGCCAGTCGGAGCGGGACATCCTACTACGAGCAGTACTTC.

This clone has more than one count but fewer than ten. This chain uses TRBV29-1 with TRBJ2-1; 7 positions match TRBD1. This CDR3 has 12 residues. J lost 8 bases, V lost 8 bases, and 9 bases had no gene match. Germline V gene sequence: CDR1 SQVTM, CDR2 ANQGSEA. This CDR3 reads CSFGRGGDEQFF. CDR3 sequence (DNA): TGCAGCTTTGGGAGAGGGGGCGATGAGCAGTTCTTC.